One and the same sample provided the 29 T cell receptor beta chains below, sequenced in a study of blood T cell repertoires in COVID-19. Profiled with immunoSEQ multiplex PCR; TCRdb holds only in-frame clones, not every one. This sample has 120,000 to 150,000 clones, with about 84% found just once. The sequenced material came from peripheral blood. The receptors were sampled from a woman in her fifties or sixties with acute or convalescent COVID-19.

V gene TRBV28 combines with J gene TRBJ1-3, with 9 bases that match TRBD1. The germline gives CDR1 MDHEN, CDR2 SYDVKM. The trim removed 6 bases at V and 2 bases at J, leaving 8 bases unmatched. The CDR3 covers 16 residues. In nucleotides, the CDR3 is TGTGCCAGCAGGAAAGGCCGGGACAGGGCTGGAAACACCATATATTTT. It specifies CASRKGRDRAGNTIYF.

The chain links TRBV10-3 to TRBJ1-5; D may be TRBD1 (6 bases). CDR3 length: 16 amino acids. V was shortened by 0 bases and J by 1 base, with 10 bases between the two germline ends. CDR1 and CDR2 (germline): ENHRY, SYGVKD. The DNA for the CDR3 is TGTGCCATCAGTGAGTCGATAACAGGGAGCAATCAGCCCCAGCATTTT. It codes for CAISESITGSNQPQHF.

This clone was detected a few times. The rearrangement links TRBV5-1 to TRBJ2-7; D is possibly TRBD2 (5 bases). Trimming shortened V by 2 bases and J by 1 base, and 13 bases separated the two germline ends. Looked up from germline, CDR1 is SGHRS and CDR2 is YFSETQ. This CDR3 spans 15 amino acids. CDR3 sequence: CASSLGVDLSYEQYF. CDR3 coding DNA: TGCGCCAGCAGCTTAGGCGTGGACTTATCCTACGAGCAGTACTTC.

The rearrangement joins TRBV7-9 to TRBJ1-6; D is ambiguous. Germline CDR1 reads SEHNR; CDR2 reads FQNEAQ (reference sequence). The CDR3 has 14 residues. V lost 5 bases, J lost 5 bases, and 10 bases lay in between. This CDR3 reads CASSRSSDNSPLHF. CDR3 in DNA: TGTGCCAGCAGCAGGAGCTCGGATAATTCACCCCTCCACTTT.

The chain carries TRBV7-9 and TRBJ1-1, with D perhaps TRBD1 (5 bases). V lost 6 bases, J lost 9 bases, and 23 bases lay in between. The CDR3 sequence is 15 residues long. CDR1 is SEHNR and CDR2 is FQNEAQ in the germline V gene (reference sequence). The CDR3 DNA sequence: TGTGCCAGCAGTCAACCCCGCAGGGTCGTTGGGCAAGCTTTCTTT. Its protein product is CASSQPRRVVGQAFF. Supplemented by reference TRBV7-9 and TRBJ1-1, the full variable domain reads DTGVSQNPRHKITKRGQNVTFRCDPISEHNRLYWYRQTLGQGPEFLTYFQNEAQLEKSRLLSDRFSAERPKGSFSTLEIQRTEQGDSAMYLCASSQPRRVVGQAFFGQGTRLTVV.

The chain employs TRBV19 and TRBJ1-5, with 8 nucleotides matching TRBD1. The CDR3 runs 15 residues. Per germline, CDR1 LNHDA and CDR2 SQIVND (reference sequence). J was trimmed by 9 bases and V by 3 bases; bases with no gene match: 10. CDR3 bases: TGTGCCAGTAGTATCACCGGGACAGGCCCCGGGCCCCAGCATTTT. Translated: CASSITGTGPGPQHF.

The CDR3 loop is CASSGLAGGRDEQFF. The CDR3 DNA sequence: TGTGCCAGCAGCGGTTTGGCGGGGGGGAGGGATGAGCAGTTCTTC. The gene calls are TRBV7-2 and TRBJ2-1; 9 nucleotides agree with TRBD2. Germline CDR1 reads SGHTA; CDR2 reads FQGNSA. V trimming: 5 bases; J trimming: 8 bases; junction bases outside the gene matches: 10. CDR3 length equals 15 residues. The variable domain in full, with the rest retrieved from reference TRBV7-2 and TRBJ2-1, is GAGVSQSPSNKVTEKGKDVELRCDPISGHTALYWYRQSLGQGLEFLIYFQGNSAPDKSGLPSDRFSAERTGGSVSTLTIQRTQQEDSAVYLCASSGLAGGRDEQFFGPGTRLTVL.

The chain recombines TRBV7-2 with TRBJ2-3; the match to TRBD2 covers 10 bases. The CDR3 totals 18 residues. CDR1 and CDR2 from the germline V gene are SGHTA and FQGNSA. With 5 bases clipped from V and 3 bases from J, the junction kept 14 bases outside the gene matches. The CDR3 coding sequence is TGTGCCAGCAGCCTGAACGTGGTAGCGGGAGGCCAAACAGATACGCAGTATTTT. Residues: CASSLNVVAGGQTDTQYF.

The rearrangement uses TRBV19 and TRBJ1-5, with TRBD1 as a possible D gene (5 bases). V dropped 5 bases and J dropped 2 bases, with 10 bases sitting between them. The CDR3 has 14 amino acids. Per germline, CDR1 LNHDA and CDR2 SQIVND (reference sequence). The DNA for the CDR3 is TGTGCCAGTAGTCATACGGGGGGCAATCAGCCCCAGCATTTT. Its protein product is CASSHTGGNQPQHF.

The chain is built from TRBV11-3 and TRBJ2-3, with 9 nucleotides matching TRBD2. The V gene end was trimmed by 0 bases and the J gene end by 2 bases; junction bases not matched to a gene: 6. This CDR3 has 17 amino acids. The germline CDR1 and CDR2 sequences are SGHNT and YENEEA. For the CDR3, the DNA is TGTGCCAGCAGCTTAGAGGGAACTAGCGGGTACACAGATACGCAGTATTTT. Translating gives CASSLEGTSGYTDTQYF.

The gene calls are TRBV4-2 and TRBJ2-1; a weak D match, TRBD2 (6 bases). The germline CDR1 and CDR2 sequences are LGHNA and YNFKEQ. The CDR3 spans 15 residues. V lost 3 bases, J lost 7 bases, and 16 bases lay in between. As DNA, the CDR3 is TGTGCCAGCAGCCAGACAAGTTTAGGAGGGAATGAGCAGTTCTTC. Translating gives CASSQTSLGGNEQFF.

The chain is built from TRBV6-5 and TRBJ1-2; D unclear. Trimming removed 7 bases from V and 9 bases from J, with 18 bases in between. From germline, CDR1 is MNHEY and CDR2 SVGAGI. The CDR3 has 13 amino acids. CDR3: CASIPLPGSSYTF. CDR3 nucleotides: TGTGCCAGCATCCCACTGCCGGGTTCGAGCTACACCTTC.

This clone was counted a single time. The genes are TRBV10-3 and TRBJ1-5, with a possible D match to TRBD1 (5 bases). Germline loops: CDR1 ENHRY, CDR2 SYGVKD. The ends were cut back, 7 bases at V and 5 bases at J, with 12 bases in the middle. CDR3 length: 13 amino acids. For the CDR3, the DNA is TGTGCCATCACTGCCAGGGTCGATCAGCCCCAGCATTTT. This codes for CAITARVDQPQHF.

This clone was seen a few times. V and J are TRBV7-9 and TRBJ1-5; D possibly corresponds to TRBD1 (6 bases). Trimming cost V 5 bases and J 0 bases, with 14 bases left between them. The germline V gene encodes CDR1 SEHNR and CDR2 FQNEAQ (reference sequence). The CDR3 is 16 residues long. CDR3 residues: CASSRPGQNSNQPQHF. For the CDR3, the DNA is TGTGCCAGCAGCCGACCCGGACAGAATAGCAATCAGCCCCAGCATTTT.

The chain uses TRBV10-3 and TRBJ1-2; D not resolved. The CDR3 contains 15 residues. Trimming left V 2 bases short and J 0 bases short, with 10 bases between. Germline V gene sequence: CDR1 ENHRY, CDR2 SYGVKD. The CDR3 sequence is CAISEVVIANYGYTF. The CDR3 DNA reads TGTGCCATCAGTGAGGTCGTAATAGCTAACTATGGCTACACCTTC.

The chain uses TRBV27 and TRBJ1-5; possibly TRBD1 for D (5 bases). Germline CDR1 is MNHEY and CDR2 is SMNVEV (reference sequence). This CDR3 region has 15 residues. V was trimmed by 5 bases and J by 6 bases, leaving 17 bases between them. The chain's CDR3 is CASSQTGGTGQPQHF. CDR3 DNA: TGTGCCAGCAGTCAAACGGGCGGCACAGGTCAGCCCCAGCATTTT.

The chain carries TRBV11-1 and TRBJ1-1, with 8 bases fitting TRBD1. The CDR3 loop spans 15 amino acids. CDR1 is SGHAT, CDR2 FQDESV, per germline (reference sequence). Trimming at V came to 6 bases and at J to 4 bases, leaving 10 bases not matched to a gene. The CDR3 loop reads CASRYRTGISTEAFF. CDR3 in DNA: TGTGCCAGCAGGTACCGGACAGGGATCAGCACTGAAGCTTTCTTT.

CDR3 in DNA: TGTGCCAGCTTTACAGGAACCAGCTGGGGTACGCAGTATTTT. Translation: CASFTGTSWGTQYF. This chain links TRBV28 with TRBJ2-3, with D perhaps TRBD1 (5 bases). V dropped 8 bases and J dropped 8 bases, with 20 bases sitting between them. Germline CDR1 reads MDHEN; CDR2 reads SYDVKM. CDR3 length: 14 amino acids. Combining the CDR3 with reference TRBV28 and TRBJ2-3 gives the whole variable domain DVKVTQSSRYLVKRTGEKVFLECVQDMDHENMFWYRQDPGLGLRLIYFSYDVKMKEKGDIPEGYSVSREKKERFSLILESASTNQTSMYLCASFTGTSWGTQYFGPGTRLTVL.

The V and J genes are TRBV3-1 (or the pseudogene TRBV3-2) and TRBJ2-6; D not resolved. V was pared by 0 bases and J by 4 bases, with 4 bases between. The CDR3 covers 14 residues. Germline CDR1 LGHDT, CDR2 YNNKEL (reference sequence). The CDR3 DNA follows: TGTGCCAGCAGCCAAGACACAGGGGCCAACGTCCTGACTTTC. Encoded protein: CASSQDTGANVLTF.

This clone was picked up one time. The V and J genes are TRBV2 and TRBJ2-5; TRBD1 matches at 8 bases. Germline V gene sequence: CDR1 SNHLY, CDR2 FYNNEI. This CDR3 is 13 amino acids long. J was trimmed by 2 bases and V by 6 bases; bases with no gene match: 2. CDR3 residues: CASRRQGQETQYF. In DNA form, the CDR3 reads TGTGCCAGCAGGAGACAGGGGCAAGAGACCCAGTACTTC.

The chain links TRBV10-3 to TRBJ2-2; TRBD1 is a possible D gene (6 bases). There are 12 residues in the CDR3. Germline CDR1 reads ENHRY; CDR2 reads SYGVKD. V was clipped by 5 bases and J by 7 bases, with 8 bases between them. The CDR3 region has the DNA TGTGCCATCAGTACAGGGTACGGGGAGCTGTTTTTT. Protein: CAISTGYGELFF.

This chain links TRBV5-1 with TRBJ1-1, with a weak D call TRBD1 (5 bases). Germline lookup yields CDR1 SGHRS and CDR2 YFSETQ. Trimming removed 0 bases from V and 4 bases from J, with 7 bases in between. The CDR3 runs 13 residues. The CDR3 region has the DNA TGCGCCAGCAGCTTGGATCAGGGCACTGAAGCTTTCTTT. This gives the protein CASSLDQGTEAFF.

The chain joins TRBV7-7 to TRBJ2-5; TRBD2 matches 8 bases. This CDR3 contains 15 residues. Germline lookup yields CDR1 SSHAT and CDR2 FNYEAQ (reference sequence). After removal of 5 bases from V and 1 base from J, the junction contained 6 bases not matched to a gene. CDR3 region: CASSPPGGGQETQYF. The DNA for the CDR3 is TGTGCCAGCAGCCCCCCGGGGGGGGGCCAAGAGACCCAGTACTTC.

V usage is TRBV7-3 and J usage is TRBJ2-1; TRBD1 matches 7 bases. CDR3 length equals 17 residues. Losses at the gene ends were 3 bases for V and 4 bases for J; bases not matched to a gene: 12. Germline assignment: CDR1 SGHTA and CDR2 FQGTGA. The CDR3 DNA reads TGTGCCAGCAGCTTTCGACAGGGAAGGGGCCTTTACAATGAGCAGTTCTTC. Its protein product is CASSFRQGRGLYNEQFF.

The chain carries TRBV7-9 and TRBJ2-3; 11 nucleotides align to TRBD2. V gave up 4 bases and J gave up 5 bases; unmatched junction bases: 5. Germline V gene lookup returns CDR1 SEHNR and CDR2 FQNEAQ (reference sequence). CDR3 length: 15 amino acids. Here the CDR3 reads CASSYSGGGVDTQYF. The CDR3 bases are TGTGCCAGCAGCTATAGCGGGGGGGGCGTAGATACGCAGTATTTT.

This chain uses TRBV28 with TRBJ2-3; 9 bases line up with TRBD2. V shed 5 bases and J 6 bases; nucleotides not matched to a gene: 12. Germline CDR1 is MDHEN and CDR2 is SYDVKM. The CDR3 is made up of 16 amino acids. The CDR3 sequence: CASSRGAGGNMDTQYF. Written as DNA, the CDR3 is TGTGCCAGCAGTCGGGGAGCGGGGGGAAATATGGATACGCAGTATTTT. Based on the CDR3 plus reference TRBV28 and TRBJ2-3, the full variable domain is DVKVTQSSRYLVKRTGEKVFLECVQDMDHENMFWYRQDPGLGLRLIYFSYDVKMKEKGDIPEGYSVSREKKERFSLILESASTNQTSMYLCASSRGAGGNMDTQYFGPGTRLTVL.

This chain links TRBV19 with TRBJ2-4; 7 nucleotides line up with TRBD1. CDR3 length: 15 amino acids. Germline CDR1 reads LNHDA; CDR2 reads SQIVND (reference sequence). The V and J ends lost 5 bases and 2 bases, in that order; junction bases with no gene match: 6. DNA of the CDR3: TGTGCCAGTAGTCCGGGACAGTCAACCAAAAACATTCAGTACTTC. This translates into CASSPGQSTKNIQYF.

In its sample, this clone was seen a few times. The chain couples TRBV24-1 to TRBJ2-1, with D perhaps TRBD2 (6 bases). Germline V gene data show CDR1 as KGHDR and CDR2 as SFDVKD. V lost 3 bases, J lost 5 bases, and 16 bases lay in between. This CDR3 contains 16 residues. The CDR3 here is CATSDPAGTSNNEQFF. CDR3 DNA: TGTGCCACCAGTGATCCAGCCGGGACTTCGAACAATGAGCAGTTCTTC.

This chain uses TRBV5-1 with TRBJ1-2; 8 bases align to TRBD1. The V and J ends lost 1 base and 7 bases, in that order; junction bases with no gene match: 12. The CDR3 has 16 amino acids. Germline V lookup: CDR1 SGHRS, CDR2 YFSETQ. For the CDR3, the DNA is TGCGCCAGCAGCTTGCAGGGGGCAGGGACCTCCCCTGGCTACACCTTC. Translated: CASSLQGAGTSPGYTF.